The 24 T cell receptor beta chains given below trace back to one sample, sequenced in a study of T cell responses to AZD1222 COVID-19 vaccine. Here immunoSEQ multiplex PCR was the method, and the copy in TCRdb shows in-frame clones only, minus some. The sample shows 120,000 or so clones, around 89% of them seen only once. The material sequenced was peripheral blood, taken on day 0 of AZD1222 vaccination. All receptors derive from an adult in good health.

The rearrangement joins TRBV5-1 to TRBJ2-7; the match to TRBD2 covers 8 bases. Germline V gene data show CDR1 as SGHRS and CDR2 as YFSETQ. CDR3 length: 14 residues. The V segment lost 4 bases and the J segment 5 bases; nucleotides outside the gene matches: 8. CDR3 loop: CASSPGGGPHEQYF. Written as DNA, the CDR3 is TGCGCCAGCAGCCCGGGGGGGGGTCCGCACGAGCAGTACTTC.

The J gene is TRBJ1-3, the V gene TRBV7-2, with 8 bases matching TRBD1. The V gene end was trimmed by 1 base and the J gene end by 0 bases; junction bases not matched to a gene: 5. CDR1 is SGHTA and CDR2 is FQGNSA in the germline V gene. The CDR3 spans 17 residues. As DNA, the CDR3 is TGTGCCAGCAGCTTAGGGACAGGGTCAAGCTCTGGAAACACCATATATTTT. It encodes CASSLGTGSSSGNTIYF.

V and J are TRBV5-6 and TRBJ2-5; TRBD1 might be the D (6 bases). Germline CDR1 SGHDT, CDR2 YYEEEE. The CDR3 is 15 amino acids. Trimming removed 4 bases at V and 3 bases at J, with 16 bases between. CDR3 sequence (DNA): TGTGCCAGCAGCCGAAGGGGGTATCCGAAAGAGACCCAGTACTTC. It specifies CASSRRGYPKETQYF.

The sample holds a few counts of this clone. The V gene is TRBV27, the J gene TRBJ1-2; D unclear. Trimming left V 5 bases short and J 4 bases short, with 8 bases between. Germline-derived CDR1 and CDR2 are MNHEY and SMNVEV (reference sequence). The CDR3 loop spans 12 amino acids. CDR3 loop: CASSPDSYGYTF. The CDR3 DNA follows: TGTGCCAGCAGTCCCGACTCCTATGGCTACACCTTC.

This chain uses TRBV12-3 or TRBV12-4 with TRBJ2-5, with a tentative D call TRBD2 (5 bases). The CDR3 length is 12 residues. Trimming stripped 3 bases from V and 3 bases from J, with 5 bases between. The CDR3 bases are TGTGCCAGCAGTTTGGGAGAAGAGACCCAGTACTTC. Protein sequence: CASSLGEETQYF.

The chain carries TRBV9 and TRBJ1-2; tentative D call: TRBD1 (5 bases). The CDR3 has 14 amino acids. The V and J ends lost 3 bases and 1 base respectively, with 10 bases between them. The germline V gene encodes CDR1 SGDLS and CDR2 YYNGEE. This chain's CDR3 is CASSAQGLNYGYTF. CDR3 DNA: TGTGCCAGCAGCGCTCAGGGTCTTAACTATGGCTACACCTTC.

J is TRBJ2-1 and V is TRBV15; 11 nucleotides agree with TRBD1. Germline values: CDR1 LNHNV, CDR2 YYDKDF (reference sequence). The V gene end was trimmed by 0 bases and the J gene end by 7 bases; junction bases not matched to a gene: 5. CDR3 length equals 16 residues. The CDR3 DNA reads TGTGCCACCAGCAGAGATAGGACAGGGGGCTGGAATGAGCAGTTCTTC. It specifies CATSRDRTGGWNEQFF.

Here the CDR3 reads CASSIPGAGGGYTF. The CDR3 DNA reads as TGTGCCAGTAGTATCCCTGGGGCAGGCGGCGGCTACACCTTC. The V and J genes are TRBV19 and TRBJ1-2, with D tentatively TRBD1 (5 bases). The V end was cut by 3 bases, the J end by 8 bases, with 16 bases between. Per germline, CDR1 LNHDA and CDR2 SQIVND (reference sequence). This CDR3 region has 14 residues.

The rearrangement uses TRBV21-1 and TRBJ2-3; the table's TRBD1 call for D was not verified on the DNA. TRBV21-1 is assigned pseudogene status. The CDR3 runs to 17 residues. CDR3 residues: CASSKEGGQWATDTQYF. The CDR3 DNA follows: TGTGCCAGCAGCAAAGAAGGGGGACAATGGGCCACAGATACGCAGTATTTT.

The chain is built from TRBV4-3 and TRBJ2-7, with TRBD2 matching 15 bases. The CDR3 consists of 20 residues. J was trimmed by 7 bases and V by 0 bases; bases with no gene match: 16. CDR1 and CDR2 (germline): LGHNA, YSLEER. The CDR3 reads CASSQDVLGLAGGPSREQYF. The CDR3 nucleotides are TGCGCCAGCAGCCAAGATGTACTAGGACTAGCGGGAGGGCCCTCGCGGGAGCAGTACTTC.

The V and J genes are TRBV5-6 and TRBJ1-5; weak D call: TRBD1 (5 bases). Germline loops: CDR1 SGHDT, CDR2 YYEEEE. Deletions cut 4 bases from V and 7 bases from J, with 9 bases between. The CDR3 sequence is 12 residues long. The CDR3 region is CASSDWGQPQHF. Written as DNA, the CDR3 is TGTGCCAGCAGCGACTGGGGGCAGCCCCAGCATTTT.

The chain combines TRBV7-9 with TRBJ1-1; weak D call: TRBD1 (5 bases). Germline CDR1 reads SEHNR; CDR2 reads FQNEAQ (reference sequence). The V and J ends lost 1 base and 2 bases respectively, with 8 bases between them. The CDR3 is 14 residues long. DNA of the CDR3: TGTGCCAGCAGCTTAGTGGGGGGAAACACTGAAGCTTTCTTT. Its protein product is CASSLVGGNTEAFF.

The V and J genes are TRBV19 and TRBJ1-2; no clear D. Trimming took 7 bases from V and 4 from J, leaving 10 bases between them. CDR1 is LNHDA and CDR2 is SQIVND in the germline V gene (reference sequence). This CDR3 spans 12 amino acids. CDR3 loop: CASNLGPYGYTF. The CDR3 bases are TGTGCCAGTAACTTGGGCCCCTATGGCTACACCTTC. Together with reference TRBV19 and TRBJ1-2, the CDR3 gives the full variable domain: DGGITQSPKYLFRKEGQNVTLSCEQNLNHDAMYWYRQDPGQGLRLIYYSQIVNDFQKGDIAEGYSVSREKKESFPLTVTSAQKNPTAFYLCASNLGPYGYTFGSGTRLTVV.

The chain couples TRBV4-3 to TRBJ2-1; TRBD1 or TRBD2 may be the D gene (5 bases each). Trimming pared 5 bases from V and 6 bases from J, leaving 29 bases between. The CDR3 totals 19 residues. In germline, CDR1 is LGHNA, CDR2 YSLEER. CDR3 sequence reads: CASSDDHQLRGSARNEQFF. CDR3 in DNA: TGCGCCAGCAGCGACGATCATCAGCTACGGGGCTCCGCCCGCAATGAGCAGTTCTTC.

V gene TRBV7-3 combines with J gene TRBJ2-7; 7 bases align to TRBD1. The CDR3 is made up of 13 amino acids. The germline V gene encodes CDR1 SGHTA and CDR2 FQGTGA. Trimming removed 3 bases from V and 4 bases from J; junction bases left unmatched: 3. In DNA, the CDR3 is TGTGCCAGCAGCTTTGACAGGGAGTACGAGCAGTACTTC. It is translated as CASSFDREYEQYF.

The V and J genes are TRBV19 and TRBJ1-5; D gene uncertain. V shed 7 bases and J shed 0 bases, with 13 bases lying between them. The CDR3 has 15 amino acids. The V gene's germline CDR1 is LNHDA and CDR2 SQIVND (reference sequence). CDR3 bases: TGTGCCAGTACCTCACAGTCATATAGCAATCAGCCCCAGCATTTT. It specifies CASTSQSYSNQPQHF.

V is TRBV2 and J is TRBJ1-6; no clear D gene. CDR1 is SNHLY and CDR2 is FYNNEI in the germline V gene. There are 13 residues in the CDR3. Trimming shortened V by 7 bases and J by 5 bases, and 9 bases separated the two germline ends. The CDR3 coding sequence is TGTGCCAGCATTAACAGTAATAATTCACCCCTCCACTTT. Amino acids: CASINSNNSPLHF.

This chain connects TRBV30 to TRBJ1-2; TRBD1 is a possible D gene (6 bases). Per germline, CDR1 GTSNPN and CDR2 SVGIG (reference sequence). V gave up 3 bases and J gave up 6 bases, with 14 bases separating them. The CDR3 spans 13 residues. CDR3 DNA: TGTGCCTGGAGCTCGCAGGGGTTAGATGGCTACACCTTC. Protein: CAWSSQGLDGYTF.

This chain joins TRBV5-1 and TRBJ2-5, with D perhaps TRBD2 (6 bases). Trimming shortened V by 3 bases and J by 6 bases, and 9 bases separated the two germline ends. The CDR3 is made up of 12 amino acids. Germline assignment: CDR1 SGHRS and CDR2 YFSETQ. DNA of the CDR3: TGCGCCAGCAGCTGGGGGGAGAAGACCCAGTACTTC. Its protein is CASSWGEKTQYF.

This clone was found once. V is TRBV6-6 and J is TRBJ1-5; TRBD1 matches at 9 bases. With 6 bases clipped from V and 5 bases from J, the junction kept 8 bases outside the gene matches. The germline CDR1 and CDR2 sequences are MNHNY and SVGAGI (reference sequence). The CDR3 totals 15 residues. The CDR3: CASRIRDREDQPQHF. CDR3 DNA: TGTGCCAGCAGAATCCGGGACAGGGAGGATCAGCCCCAGCATTTT.

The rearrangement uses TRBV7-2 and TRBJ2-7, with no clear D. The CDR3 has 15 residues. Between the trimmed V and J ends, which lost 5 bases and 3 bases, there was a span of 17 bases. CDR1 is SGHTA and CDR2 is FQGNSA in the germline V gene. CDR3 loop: CASSPGPRYVYEQYF. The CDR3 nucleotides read TGTGCCAGCAGCCCCGGACCGCGATATGTCTACGAGCAGTACTTC.

The CDR3 bases are TGTGCCAGCCGTCCGGGACAGGGAAGGGAAAAACTGTTTTTT. This codes for CASRPGQGREKLFF. The gene calls are TRBV19 and TRBJ1-4; the match to TRBD1 covers 9 bases. The trim removed 9 bases at V and 8 bases at J, leaving 10 bases unmatched. The germline V gene encodes CDR1 LNHDA and CDR2 SQIVND (reference sequence). The CDR3 has 14 residues.

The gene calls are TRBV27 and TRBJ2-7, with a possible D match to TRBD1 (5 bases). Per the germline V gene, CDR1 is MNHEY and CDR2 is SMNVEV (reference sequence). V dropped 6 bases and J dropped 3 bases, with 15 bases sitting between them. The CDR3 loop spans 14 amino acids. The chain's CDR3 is CASRPTAEYYEQYF. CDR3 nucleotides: TGTGCCAGCAGACCGACAGCAGAGTACTACGAGCAGTACTTC.

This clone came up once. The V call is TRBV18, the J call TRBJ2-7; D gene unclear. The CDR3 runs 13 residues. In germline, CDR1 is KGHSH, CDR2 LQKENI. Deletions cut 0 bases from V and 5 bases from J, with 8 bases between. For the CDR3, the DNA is TGTGCCAGCTCACCACCAACTCAGAACGAGCAGTACTTC. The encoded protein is CASSPPTQNEQYF.